This T cell receptor (beta chain) was identified in a study of blood T cell repertoires in COVID-19. Study background: Nucleic acid was either cDNA or gDNA, and it came from T cells, B-cell-depleted T cells, or PBMCs.

Authors' methods: Nucleated cell counts were estimated from reference gene primer amplification. Assay: immunoSEQ multiplex PCR; the TCRdb copy retains only in-frame clones and omits some. That table supplies the V and J calls and clone size; D and trimming were determined from the DNA. The table lists 250,000 to 300,000 clones, about 86% of them singletons. CDR1 and CDR2 (germline): SGHDT, YYEEEE. Trimming removed 3 bases from V and 4 bases from J; junction bases left unmatched: 8. CDR3 size: 16 residues. The TCR comes from a man younger than 40 with acute COVID-19. Material for sequencing was PBMCs or T cells enriched from blood (not recorded which). The rearrangement uses TRBV5-6 and TRBJ2-1, with 9 nucleotides matching TRBD2. The CDR3 DNA reads TGTGCCAGCAGCTATTTAGCGGGGGCTATGTACAATGAGCAGTTCTTC. It encodes CASSYLAGAMYNEQFF.